The rows below give T cell receptor beta chains drawn from one sample of a study of shared clonotypes between healthy human individuals. Only in-frame clones appear in the TCRdb table, and some are missing; sequencing was by immunoSEQ multiplex PCR. The repertoire holds millions of clones, with 80% to 95% as singletons. The sequenced sample was naive CD4+ T cells from PBMCs. These receptor sequences come from a man between 18 and 29 years old in good health. Some clones in this sample may be carry-over from other donors' samples. Both conserved end residues are part of each CDR3.

v_gene: TRBV20-1; j_gene: TRBJ1-1; CDR3aa: CSAPINTEAFF
v_gene: TRBV7-8; j_gene: TRBJ1-2; CDR3aa: CASSPRSGARYGYTF
v_gene: TRBV28; j_gene: TRBJ1-1; CDR3aa: CASSWVRGSTEAFF
v_gene: TRBV27; j_gene: TRBJ1-5; CDR3aa: CASCAQGGQPQHF
v_gene: TRBV5-1; j_gene: TRBJ1-5; CDR3aa: CASSLGDRSNQPQHF
v_gene: TRBV28; j_gene: TRBJ1-2; CDR3aa: CASSGASGELFYGYTF
v_gene: TRBV9; j_gene: TRBJ2-5; CDR3aa: CASSPQTGLAGGETQYF
v_gene: TRBV7-9; j_gene: TRBJ1-3; CDR3aa: CASSRTGNTIYF
v_gene: TRBV4-1; j_gene: TRBJ1-4; CDR3aa: CASSQRLGQVDEKLFF
v_gene: TRBV5-1; j_gene: TRBJ2-7; CDR3aa: CASSGGTSGSPRYEQYF
v_gene: TRBV7-3; j_gene: TRBJ1-1; CDR3aa: CASSLVSGGGGEAFF
v_gene: TRBV29-1; j_gene: TRBJ1-2; CDR3aa: CSVAGGQGDYGYTF
v_gene: TRBV5-1; j_gene: TRBJ2-2; CDR3aa: CASSLFREGPGELFF
v_gene: TRBV9; j_gene: TRBJ1-2; CDR3aa: CASSAGVRGTANYGYTF
v_gene: TRBV28; j_gene: TRBJ2-7; CDR3aa: CASSSSGITYEQYF
v_gene: TRBV29-1; j_gene: TRBJ2-3; CDR3aa: CSGTGAGGGTDTQYF
v_gene: TRBV28; j_gene: TRBJ1-1; CDR3aa: CASRRYQGVPTEAFF
v_gene: TRBV6-1; j_gene: TRBJ2-7; CDR3aa: CASSEQDRTSYEQYF
v_gene: TRBV7-3; j_gene: TRBJ2-1; CDR3aa: CASSLDRHEQFF
v_gene: TRBV28; j_gene: TRBJ1-2; CDR3aa: CASSSAGGAYGYTF